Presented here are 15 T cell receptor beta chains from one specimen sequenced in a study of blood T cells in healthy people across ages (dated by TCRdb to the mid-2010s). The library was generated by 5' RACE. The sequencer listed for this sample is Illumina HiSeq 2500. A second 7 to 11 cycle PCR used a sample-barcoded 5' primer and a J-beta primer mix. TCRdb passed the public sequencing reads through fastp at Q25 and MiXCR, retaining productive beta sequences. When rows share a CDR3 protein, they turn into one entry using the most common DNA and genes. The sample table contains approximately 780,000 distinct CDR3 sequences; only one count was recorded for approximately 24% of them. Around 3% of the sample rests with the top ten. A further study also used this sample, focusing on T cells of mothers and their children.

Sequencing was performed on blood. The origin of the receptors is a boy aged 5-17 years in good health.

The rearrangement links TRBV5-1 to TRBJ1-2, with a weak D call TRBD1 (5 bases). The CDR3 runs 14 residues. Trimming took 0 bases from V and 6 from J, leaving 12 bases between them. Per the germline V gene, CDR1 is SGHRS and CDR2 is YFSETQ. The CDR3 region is CASSLGGGENGYTF. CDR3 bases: TGCGCCAGCAGCTTGGGAGGAGGGGAAAATGGCTACACCTTC.

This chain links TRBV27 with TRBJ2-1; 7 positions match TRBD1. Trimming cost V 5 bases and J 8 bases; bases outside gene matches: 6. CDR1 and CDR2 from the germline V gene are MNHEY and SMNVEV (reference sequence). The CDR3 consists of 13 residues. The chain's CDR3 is CASSNNRGYEQFF. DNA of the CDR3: TGTGCCAGCAGTAATAACAGGGGCTATGAGCAGTTCTTC.

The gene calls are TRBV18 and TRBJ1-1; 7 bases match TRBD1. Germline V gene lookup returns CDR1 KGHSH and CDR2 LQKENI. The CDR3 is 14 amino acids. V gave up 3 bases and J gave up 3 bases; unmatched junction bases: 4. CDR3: CASSPTDRDTEAFF. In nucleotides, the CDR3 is TGTGCCAGCTCACCTACTGACAGGGACACTGAAGCTTTCTTT.

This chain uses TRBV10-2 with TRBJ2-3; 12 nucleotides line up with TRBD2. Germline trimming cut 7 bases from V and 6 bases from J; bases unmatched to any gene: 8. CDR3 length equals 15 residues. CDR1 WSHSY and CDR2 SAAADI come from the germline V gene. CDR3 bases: TGCGCCAGCAACCCTAGCGGGGGGGCGGCGGATACGCAGTATTTT. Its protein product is CASNPSGGAADTQYF.

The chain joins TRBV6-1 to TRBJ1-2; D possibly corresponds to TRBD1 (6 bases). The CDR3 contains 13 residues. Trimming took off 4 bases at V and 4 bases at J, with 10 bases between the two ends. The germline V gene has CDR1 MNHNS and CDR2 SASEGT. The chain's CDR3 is CASSAPDSYGYTF. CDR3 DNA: TGTGCCAGCAGTGCTCCGGACAGCTATGGCTACACCTTC.

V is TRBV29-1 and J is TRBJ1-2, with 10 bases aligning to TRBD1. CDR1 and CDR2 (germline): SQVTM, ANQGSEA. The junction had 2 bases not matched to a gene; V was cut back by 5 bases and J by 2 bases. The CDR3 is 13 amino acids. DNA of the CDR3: TGCAGCGTTTCGGGACAGGGGAACTATGGCTACACCTTC. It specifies CSVSGQGNYGYTF.

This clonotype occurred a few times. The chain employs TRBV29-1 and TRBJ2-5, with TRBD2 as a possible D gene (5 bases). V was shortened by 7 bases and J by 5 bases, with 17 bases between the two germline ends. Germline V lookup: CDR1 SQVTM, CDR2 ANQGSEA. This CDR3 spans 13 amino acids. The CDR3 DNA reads TGCAGCGGCTACGGACTGGAAGGGGAGACCCAGTACTTC. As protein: CSGYGLEGETQYF.

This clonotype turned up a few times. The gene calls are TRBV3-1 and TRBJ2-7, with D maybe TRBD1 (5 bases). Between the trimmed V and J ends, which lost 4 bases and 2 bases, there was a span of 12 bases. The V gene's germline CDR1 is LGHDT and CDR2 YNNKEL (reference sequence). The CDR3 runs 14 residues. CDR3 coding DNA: TGTGCCAGCAGCCGAGCGACAGAAACCTACGAGCAGTACTTC. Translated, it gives CASSRATETYEQYF.

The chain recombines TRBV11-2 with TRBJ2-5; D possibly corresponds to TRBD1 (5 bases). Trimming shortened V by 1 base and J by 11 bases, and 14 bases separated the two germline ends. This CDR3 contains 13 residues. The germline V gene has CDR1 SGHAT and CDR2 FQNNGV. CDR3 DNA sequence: TGTGCCAGCAGCTTAGCAGGGCCGGAAGAGCAGTACTTC. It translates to CASSLAGPEEQYF.

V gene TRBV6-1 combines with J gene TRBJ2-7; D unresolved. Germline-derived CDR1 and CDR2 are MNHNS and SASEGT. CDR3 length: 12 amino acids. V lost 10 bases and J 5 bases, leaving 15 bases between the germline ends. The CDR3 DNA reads TGTGCCACCGACTTAGCTGGGGACGAGCAGTACTTC. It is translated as CATDLAGDEQYF.

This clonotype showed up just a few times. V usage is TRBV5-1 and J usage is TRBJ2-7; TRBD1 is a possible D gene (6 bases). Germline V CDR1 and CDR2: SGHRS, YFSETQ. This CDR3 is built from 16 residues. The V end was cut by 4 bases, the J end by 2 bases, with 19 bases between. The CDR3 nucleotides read TGCGCCAGCAGCCCCCGACCGGGACAAGGGACCTACGAGCAGTACTTC. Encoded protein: CASSPRPGQGTYEQYF.

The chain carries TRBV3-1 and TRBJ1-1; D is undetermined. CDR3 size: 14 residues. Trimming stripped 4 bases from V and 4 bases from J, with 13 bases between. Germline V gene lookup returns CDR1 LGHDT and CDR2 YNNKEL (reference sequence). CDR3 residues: CASSPDAWGTEAFF. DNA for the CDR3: TGTGCCAGCAGCCCGGACGCCTGGGGCACTGAAGCTTTCTTT.

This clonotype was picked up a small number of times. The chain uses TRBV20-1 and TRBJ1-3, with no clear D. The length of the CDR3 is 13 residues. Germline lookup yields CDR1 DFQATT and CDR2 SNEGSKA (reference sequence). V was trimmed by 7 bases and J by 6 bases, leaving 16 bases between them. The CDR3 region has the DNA TGCAGTGTAAGGCCCCCCGGTGCAAACACCATATATTTT. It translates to CSVRPPGANTIYF.

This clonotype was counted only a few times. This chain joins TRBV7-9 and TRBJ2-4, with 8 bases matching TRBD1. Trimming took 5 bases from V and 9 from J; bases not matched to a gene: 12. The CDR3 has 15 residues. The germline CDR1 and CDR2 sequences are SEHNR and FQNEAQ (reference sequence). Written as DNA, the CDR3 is TGTGCCAGCAGCGCAGACAGGGGTCTCGCAAGCATTCAGTACTTC. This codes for CASSADRGLASIQYF. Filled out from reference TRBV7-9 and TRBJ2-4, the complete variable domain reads DTGVSQNPRHKITKRGQNVTFRCDPISEHNRLYWYRQTLGQGPEFLTYFQNEAQLEKSRLLSDRFSAERPKGSFSTLEIQRTEQGDSAMYLCASSADRGLASIQYFGAGTRLSVL.

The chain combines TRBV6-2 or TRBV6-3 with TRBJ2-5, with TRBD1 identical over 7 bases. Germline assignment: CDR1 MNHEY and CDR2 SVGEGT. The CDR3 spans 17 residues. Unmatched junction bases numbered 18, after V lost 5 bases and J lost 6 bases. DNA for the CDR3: TGTGCCAGCAGTGCCTTCCGGGACAGAAGAGTTGAAAAGACCCAGTACTTC. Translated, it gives CASSAFRDRRVEKTQYF.